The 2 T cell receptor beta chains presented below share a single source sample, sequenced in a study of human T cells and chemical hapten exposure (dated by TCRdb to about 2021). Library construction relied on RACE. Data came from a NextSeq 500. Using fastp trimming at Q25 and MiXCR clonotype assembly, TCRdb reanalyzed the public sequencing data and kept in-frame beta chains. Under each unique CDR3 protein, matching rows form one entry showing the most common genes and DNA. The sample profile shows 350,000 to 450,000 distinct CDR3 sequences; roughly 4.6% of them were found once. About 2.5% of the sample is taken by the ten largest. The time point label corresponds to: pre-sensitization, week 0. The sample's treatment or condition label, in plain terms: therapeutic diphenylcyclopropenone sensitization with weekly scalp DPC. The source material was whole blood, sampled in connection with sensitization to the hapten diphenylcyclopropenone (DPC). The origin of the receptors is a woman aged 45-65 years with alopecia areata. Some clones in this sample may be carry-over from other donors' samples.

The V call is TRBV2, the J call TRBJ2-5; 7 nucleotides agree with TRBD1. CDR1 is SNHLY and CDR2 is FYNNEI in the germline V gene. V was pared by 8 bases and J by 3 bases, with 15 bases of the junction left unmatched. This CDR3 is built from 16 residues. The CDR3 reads CASWNRPGQLEETQYF. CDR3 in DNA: TGTGCCAGCTGGAATCGACCGGGACAGCTGGAAGAGACCCAGTACTTC.

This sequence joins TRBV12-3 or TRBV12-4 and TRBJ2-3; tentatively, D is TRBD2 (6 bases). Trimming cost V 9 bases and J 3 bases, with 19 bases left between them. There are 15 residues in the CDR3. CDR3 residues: CASRRTEEGTDTQYF. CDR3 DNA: TGTGCCAGTAGGCGGACGGAGGAGGGTACAGATACGCAGTATTTT.